This passage covers 21 T cell receptor beta chains from one sample sequenced in a study of regulatory T cells in long-lasting Graves disease. Time point: newly diagnosed GD, antithyroid drugs for less than 3 months. TCR sequences were obtained from RNA taken from PBMCs. Arm-PCR with iRepertoire HTBI primers amplified the CDR3 regions for these TCR beta libraries. TCRdb reprocessed the multiplex PCR reads with MiXCR, giving one entry per CDR3 protein. The sample shows about half a million distinct CDR3 sequences, around 12% of them seen only once. This same sample was also part of a study on T cells in Graves' hyperthyroidism and ophthalmopathy.

The sequencing used peripheral blood mononuclear cells (PBMCs), collected at new diagnosis, from a patient treated with antithyroid drugs. These receptors all stem from a woman in her 30s with Graves disease.

This clonotype was counted between two and nine times. This chain links TRBV20-1 with TRBJ1-2, with TRBD1 as a possible D gene (6 bases). CDR3 length equals 13 residues. Germline values: CDR1 DFQATT, CDR2 SNEGSKA (reference sequence). V was pared by 5 bases and J by 6 bases, with 16 bases between. The CDR3 region is CSADGPGHHGYTF. CDR3 DNA: TGCAGTGCTGACGGGCCGGGACACCATGGCTACACCTTC.

This clonotype was recorded a few times. The chain has TRBV19 and TRBJ2-1; 7 bases match TRBD2. The V gene end was trimmed by 3 bases and the J gene end by 4 bases; junction bases not matched to a gene: 6. The CDR3 is 15 amino acids. Germline CDR1 reads LNHDA; CDR2 reads SQIVND (reference sequence). The CDR3 DNA reads TGTGCCAGTAGTATCGCGGCGGGAGCTTACAATGAGCAGTTCTTC. It specifies CASSIAAGAYNEQFF.

The sample holds many counts of this clonotype. The CDR3 DNA sequence: TGTGCCAGCAGCCAACTAGCGGGTGAGGTCGAGCAGTACTTC. Its translation is CASSQLAGEVEQYF. The gene calls are TRBV11-2 and TRBJ2-7, with 9 nucleotides matching TRBD2. Per germline, CDR1 SGHAT and CDR2 FQNNGV. J gave up 6 bases and V 5 bases, and 8 bases lay outside the gene matches. The CDR3 runs to 14 residues.

This clonotype appeared many times. CDR3 bases: TGTGCCTGGAGTGTAAGCAGAGCGAACACTGAAGCTTTCTTT. Amino acid sequence: CAWSVSRANTEAFF. V usage is TRBV30 and J usage is TRBJ1-1; D ambiguous. CDR3 length equals 14 residues. The V and J ends lost 0 bases and 1 base respectively, with 9 bases between them. Germline CDR1 GTSNPN, CDR2 SVGIG (reference sequence). Combining the CDR3 with reference TRBV30 and TRBJ1-1 gives the whole variable domain SQTIHQWPATLVQPVGSPLSLECTVEGTSNPNLYWYRQAAGRGLQLLFYSVGIGQISSEVPQNLSASRPQDRQFILSSKKLLLSDSGFYLCAWSVSRANTEAFFGQGTRLTVV.

This clonotype has ten or more counts. The chain links TRBV27 to TRBJ1-1, with TRBD1 identical over 7 bases. CDR1 is MNHEY and CDR2 is SMNVEV in the germline V gene (reference sequence). This CDR3 comprises 18 residues. With 6 bases clipped from V and 6 bases from J, the junction kept 22 bases outside the gene matches. The CDR3 spells CASRKIGGKGAWSPEAFF. In nucleotides, the CDR3 is TGTGCCAGCAGGAAGATCGGCGGAAAGGGGGCTTGGTCGCCTGAAGCTTTCTTT.

This clonotype has a count of ten or more. The genes are TRBV7-3 and TRBJ2-3, with 7 bases lining up with TRBD2. Germline CDR1 reads SGHTA; CDR2 reads FQGTGA. CDR3 size: 14 residues. V trimming: 0 bases; J trimming: 3 bases; junction bases outside the gene matches: 0. CDR3 in amino acids: CASSLTAGTDTQYF. CDR3 nucleotides: TGTGCCAGCAGCTTAACAGCGGGGACAGATACGCAGTATTTT.

This clonotype was picked up many times. The rearrangement joins TRBV7-8 to TRBJ2-5; tentative D call: TRBD2 (6 bases). Trimming shortened V by 6 bases and J by 3 bases, and 23 bases separated the two germline ends. This CDR3 is 17 amino acids long. Germline V gene lookup returns CDR1 SGHVS and CDR2 FQNEAQ. CDR3 protein: CASSPVTSIPKEETQYF. As DNA, the CDR3 is TGTGCCAGCAGTCCCGTGACTAGTATCCCTAAGGAAGAGACCCAGTACTTC.

This clonotype was seen a handful of times. This chain uses TRBV5-5 with TRBJ2-6; TRBD1 aligns across 7 bases. This CDR3 is built from 17 residues. CDR1 is SGHKS and CDR2 is YYEKEE in the germline V gene (reference sequence). J was trimmed by 4 bases and V by 8 bases; bases with no gene match: 15. Written as DNA, the CDR3 is TGTGCCAGTAGCACAGGGGCGCGGGTTGGGGGGGCCAACGTCCTGACTTTC. Encoded protein: CASSTGARVGGANVLTF. The full variable domain, its missing parts supplied by reference TRBV5-5 and TRBJ2-6, is DAGVTQSPTHLIKTRGQQVTLRCSPISGHKSVSWYQQVLGQGPQFIFQYYEKEERGRGNFPDRFSARQFPNYSSELNVNALLLGDSALYLCASSTGARVGGANVLTFGAGSRLTVL.

This clonotype showed up many times. The chain carries TRBV19 and TRBJ2-7; 9 bases are a match to TRBD1. Germline V gene lookup returns CDR1 LNHDA and CDR2 SQIVND (reference sequence). Germline trimming cut 0 bases from V and 8 bases from J; bases unmatched to any gene: 5. This CDR3 is built from 14 residues. This chain's CDR3 is CASSIDPTGGKQYF. The DNA for the CDR3 is TGTGCCAGTAGTATAGATCCGACAGGGGGTAAGCAGTACTTC.

Here the CDR3 DNA reads TGTGCCAGCAGCTTAGATGGGACAGGGGCTTCCTACGAGCAGTACTTC. Its protein product is CASSLDGTGASYEQYF. The chain carries TRBV7-2 and TRBJ2-7, with 10 bases matching TRBD1. Trimming took 1 base from V and 1 from J; bases not matched to a gene: 4. Germline V lookup: CDR1 SGHTA, CDR2 FQGNSA. The length of the CDR3 is 16 residues. Full variable domain (outside the CDR3, taken from reference TRBV7-2 and TRBJ2-7): GAGVSQSPSNKVTEKGKDVELRCDPISGHTALYWYRQSLGQGLEFLIYFQGNSAPDKSGLPSDRFSAERTGGSVSTLTIQRTQQEDSAVYLCASSLDGTGASYEQYFGPGTRLTVT.

This clonotype was observed many times. This sequence joins TRBV6-1 and TRBJ2-5; D tentatively reads TRBD1 or TRBD2 (5 bases each). V was shortened by 6 bases and J by 3 bases, with 32 bases between the two germline ends. The CDR3 is 20 residues long. Germline CDR1 reads MNHNS; CDR2 reads SASEGT. For the CDR3, the DNA is TGTGCCAGCAGCAGATCCCAGCCCAACTGGGGGACGAGGAGAGAAGAGACCCAGTACTTC. Protein sequence: CASSRSQPNWGTRREETQYF.

In this sample, this clonotype turned up many times. The chain uses TRBV28 and TRBJ1-2; D is ambiguous. The CDR3 is 13 amino acids. V lost 8 bases, J lost 0 bases, and 10 bases lay in between. CDR1 MDHEN and CDR2 SYDVKM come from the germline V gene. For the CDR3, the DNA is TGTGCCAGCCAATCCGGACCTAACTATGGCTACACCTTC. This gives the protein CASQSGPNYGYTF.

The chain joins TRBV19 to TRBJ1-2; D remains ambiguous. The CDR3 length is 13 residues. V lost 0 bases and J 7 bases, leaving 9 bases between the germline ends. The germline V gene encodes CDR1 LNHDA and CDR2 SQIVND (reference sequence). The CDR3 loop reads CASSIEVLSGYTF. CDR3 coding DNA: TGTGCCAGTAGTATAGAAGTTCTTAGTGGCTACACCTTC.

This clonotype has more than one count but fewer than ten. The chain links TRBV4-3 to TRBJ1-6, with 8 bases identical to TRBD1. Germline values: CDR1 LGHNA, CDR2 YSLEER. After removal of 0 bases from V and 10 bases from J, the junction contained 11 bases not matched to a gene. This CDR3 region has 17 residues. CDR3 coding DNA: TGCGCCAGCAGCCAAGAAAGGACAGGGTATCTGGGGTCACCCCTCCACTTT. It codes for CASSQERTGYLGSPLHF.

This chain joins TRBV6-1 and TRBJ1-2; D ambiguous. This CDR3 contains 13 residues. Per the germline V gene, CDR1 is MNHNS and CDR2 is SASEGT. The V end was cut by 5 bases, the J end by 3 bases, with 10 bases between. The CDR3 loop is CASSLVVYYGYTF. The CDR3 nucleotides read TGTGCCAGCAGTCTTGTGGTATACTATGGCTACACCTTC.

V and J are TRBV6-2 or TRBV6-3 and TRBJ2-5, with a tentative D call TRBD2 (7 bases). Germline V gene lookup returns CDR1 MNHEY and CDR2 SVGEGT. V was cut by 6 bases and J by 3 bases, with 23 bases left in between. The CDR3 runs to 17 residues. In DNA, the CDR3 is TGTGCCAGCAGGACGGGACGGGGGGCAACTCGGGAAGAGACCCAGTACTTC. It encodes CASRTGRGATREETQYF.

The rearrangement uses TRBV10-2 and TRBJ1-6; TRBD1 is a possible D gene (6 bases). From germline, CDR1 is WSHSY and CDR2 SAAADI. The V gene lost 6 bases and the J gene lost 0 bases, with 12 bases spanning the gap. CDR3 length: 16 amino acids. CDR3 in amino acids: CASRQGKSSYNSPLHF. CDR3 DNA: TGCGCCAGCAGGCAGGGGAAAAGCTCCTATAATTCACCCCTCCACTTT.

The chain combines TRBV18 with TRBJ1-1, with TRBD1 as a possible D gene (5 bases). Germline V lookup: CDR1 KGHSH, CDR2 LQKENI. V gave up 6 bases and J gave up 1 base, with 12 bases separating them. This CDR3 has 14 residues. As DNA, the CDR3 is TGTGCCAGCTCTCCAGACGGGGCGAACACTGAAGCTTTCTTT. Protein: CASSPDGANTEAFF.

Note on this clonotype: This may be a read error, as it is one base from a much larger clone. The chain employs TRBV12-3 or TRBV12-4 and TRBJ2-3, with TRBD2 matching 11 bases. The CDR3 loop spans 13 amino acids. Here the CDR3 DNA reads TGTGCCAGCAGTTTATTTGGGAGGGGACTAGCGGATTTT. Its translation is CASSLFGRGLADF.

The table lists this clonotype with many counts. The chain has TRBV11-2 and TRBJ2-7, with D uncertain. CDR1 is SGHAT and CDR2 is FQNNGV in the germline V gene. Between the trimmed V and J ends, which lost 5 bases and 6 bases, there was a span of 11 bases. The CDR3 has 12 amino acids. CDR3 sequence reads: CASSLVGSEQYF. The CDR3 DNA reads TGTGCCAGCAGCCTAGTTGGCAGCGAGCAGTACTTC.

This chain uses TRBV7-3 with TRBJ2-3; D perhaps matches TRBD2 (5 bases). The V and J ends lost 3 bases and 0 bases respectively, with 13 bases between them. Germline V gene data show CDR1 as SGHTA and CDR2 as FQGTGA. CDR3 length: 16 amino acids. The DNA for the CDR3 is TGTGCCAGCAGCTTGGGAGCCAGCCAAAGCACAGATACGCAGTATTTT. Protein: CASSLGASQSTDTQYF.